This entry lists 26 T cell receptor beta chains sequenced from one sample in a study of T cell repertoires in ileal Crohn's disease. Measured with immunoSEQ multiplex PCR; TCRdb has only the in-frame clones, and not every one. Of 15,000 or so clones detected, 85% to 90% appear once; the ten largest clones hold less than 7%. What was sequenced was ileal tissue. The receptors were gathered from an adult with Crohn's disease.

The chain links TRBV5-1 to TRBJ2-5; 14 bases align to TRBD2. V dropped 4 bases and J dropped 5; count of bases not matched to a gene: 7. The CDR3 has 16 amino acids. From germline, CDR1 is SGHRS and CDR2 YFSETQ. CDR3 in amino acids: CASSPGLAGEWETQYF. The DNA of the CDR3 is TGCGCCAGCAGCCCGGGACTAGCGGGAGAATGGGAGACCCAGTACTTC.

This chain uses TRBV4-2 with TRBJ2-7, with a tentative D call TRBD2 (6 bases). CDR1 is LGHNA and CDR2 is YNFKEQ in the germline V gene. This CDR3 is built from 16 residues. The ends were cut back, 0 bases at V and 1 base at J, with 13 bases in the middle. The CDR3 DNA is TGTGCCAGCAGCCAAGATGCGGGACGAACTTCCTACGAGCAGTACTTC. Translated, it gives CASSQDAGRTSYEQYF.

The rearrangement links TRBV5-6 to TRBJ1-1; D is undetermined. From germline, CDR1 is SGHDT and CDR2 YYEEEE. The V gene lost 1 base and the J gene lost 1 base, with 5 bases spanning the gap. CDR3 length equals 13 residues. This chain's CDR3 is CASSLMANTEAFF. Written as DNA, the CDR3 is TGTGCCAGCAGCTTGATGGCGAACACTGAAGCTTTCTTT.

V usage is TRBV4-1 and J usage is TRBJ2-5; possible D gene TRBD2, 5 bases. V lost 4 bases to trimming and J lost 7 bases, with 13 bases between them. This CDR3 contains 13 residues. CDR1 is MGHRA, CDR2 YSYEKL, per germline. CDR3 sequence: CASSLGSAGTQYF. CDR3 sequence (DNA): TGCGCCAGCAGCCTGGGCAGCGCGGGGACCCAGTACTTC.

The V gene is TRBV27, the J gene TRBJ2-7; TRBD2 matches at 15 bases. V trimming: 3 bases; J trimming: 2 bases; junction bases outside the gene matches: 8. CDR3 size: 18 residues. Germline V gene lookup returns CDR1 MNHEY and CDR2 SMNVEV (reference sequence). CDR3 amino acids: CASSFSARTSGRAYEQYF. CDR3 DNA sequence: TGTGCCAGCAGTTTTTCGGCACGGACTAGCGGGAGGGCCTACGAGCAGTACTTC.

The chain recombines TRBV7-9 with TRBJ1-2; 7 nucleotides line up with TRBD1. The germline V gene encodes CDR1 SEHNR and CDR2 FQNEAQ (reference sequence). The J segment lost 6 bases and the V segment lost 5 bases, leaving 6 bases of the junction unmatched. This CDR3 is built from 13 residues. CDR3 sequence reads: CASSPTGIDGYTF. DNA for the CDR3: TGTGCCAGCAGCCCGACAGGGATCGATGGCTACACCTTC.

The genes are TRBV7-9 and TRBJ2-7; 8 nucleotides match TRBD2. Trimming at V came to 0 bases and at J to 4 bases, leaving 2 bases not matched to a gene. The germline CDR1 and CDR2 sequences are SEHNR and FQNEAQ (reference sequence). The CDR3 extends over 14 amino acids. CDR3 nucleotide sequence: TGTGCCAGCAGCTTAGCGGGACTAGTGTACGAGCAGTACTTC. Protein: CASSLAGLVYEQYF.

The V gene is TRBV7-3, the J gene TRBJ2-3; 7 bases are shared with TRBD2. The CDR3 extends over 15 amino acids. Germline loops: CDR1 SGHTA, CDR2 FQGTGA. After removal of 2 bases from V and 3 bases from J, the junction contained 5 bases not matched to a gene. CDR3 loop: CASSLRQRETDTQYF. As DNA, the CDR3 is TGTGCCAGCAGCTTACGTCAGCGGGAAACAGATACGCAGTATTTT.

On this clone itself: Other DNA sequences in the sample encode the same CDR3. The V and J genes are TRBV25-1 and TRBJ2-2, with 8 nucleotides matching TRBD1. CDR3 length: 14 residues. Germline loops: CDR1 MGHDK, CDR2 SYGVNS. J gave up 1 base and V 8 bases, and 3 bases lay outside the gene matches. This CDR3 reads CASRGQGNTGELFF. The CDR3 coding sequence is TGTGCCAGCCGAGGACAGGGGAACACCGGGGAGCTGTTTTTT.

This chain connects TRBV13 to TRBJ2-7; no clear D. Trimming shortened V by 4 bases and J by 3 bases, and 4 bases separated the two germline ends. Germline CDR1 reads PRHDT; CDR2 reads FYEKMQ (reference sequence). This CDR3 is 11 amino acids long. The CDR3 protein is CASSSDYEQYF. CDR3 DNA sequence: TGTGCCAGCAGCTCAGACTACGAGCAGTACTTC.

V gene TRBV7-2 combines with J gene TRBJ2-7; tentative D call: TRBD2 (6 bases). Germline lookup yields CDR1 SGHTA and CDR2 FQGNSA. Between the trimmed V and J ends, which lost 4 bases and 2 bases, there was a span of 12 bases. This CDR3 comprises 14 residues. The CDR3 sequence: CASSSLEGAYEQYF. The CDR3 DNA follows: TGTGCCAGCAGCTCCCTGGAGGGAGCCTACGAGCAGTACTTC.

The rearrangement uses TRBV15 and TRBJ2-6; 11 bases match TRBD1. CDR3 length equals 18 residues. Germline V lookup: CDR1 LNHNV, CDR2 YYDKDF (reference sequence). Trimming at V came to 6 bases and at J to 0 bases, leaving 7 bases not matched to a gene. As DNA, the CDR3 is TGTGCCACCAGGGGGACAGGGGGTCTCTTCTCTGGGGCCAACGTCCTGACTTTC. It translates to CATRGTGGLFSGANVLTF.

V gene TRBV30 combines with J gene TRBJ1-5; D gene uncertain. Germline V gives CDR1 GTSNPN, CDR2 SVGIG (reference sequence). V lost 0 bases to trimming and J lost 0 bases, with 3 bases between them. The CDR3 contains 13 residues. CDR3 DNA sequence: TGTGCCTGGAGTGTGGCTAGCAATCAGCCCCAGCATTTT. Encoded protein: CAWSVASNQPQHF.

This clone was recorded only once. CDR3 protein: CASSVDQGQEQYF. CDR3 DNA: TGTGCCAGCAGCGTAGATCAGGGACAGGAGCAGTACTTC. This chain connects TRBV9 to TRBJ2-7; 7 bases align to TRBD1. With 0 bases clipped from V and 7 bases from J, the junction kept 4 bases outside the gene matches. This CDR3 is 13 amino acids long. From germline, CDR1 is SGDLS and CDR2 YYNGEE.

The rearrangement links TRBV6-1 to TRBJ2-1; TRBD2 matches 9 bases. CDR1 is MNHNS and CDR2 is SASEGT in the germline V gene. The CDR3 length is 14 residues. V shed 8 bases and J 0 bases; nucleotides not matched to a gene: 2. The CDR3 here is CASYSGSSYNEQFF. For the CDR3, the DNA is TGTGCCAGCTATAGCGGGAGCTCCTACAATGAGCAGTTCTTC.

V and J are TRBV5-6 and TRBJ2-2, with a tentative D call TRBD1 (6 bases). The CDR3 has 15 amino acids. Germline loops: CDR1 SGHDT, CDR2 YYEEEE. V lost 4 bases to trimming and J lost 5 bases, with 15 bases between them. The CDR3 nucleotides read TGTGCCAGCAGCGGAATAACAGGGTTGACCGGGGAGCTGTTTTTT. It encodes CASSGITGLTGELFF.

V is TRBV19 and J is TRBJ2-1, with TRBD2 matching over 9 bases. Germline-derived CDR1 and CDR2 are LNHDA and SQIVND (reference sequence). This CDR3 region has 15 residues. Trimming at V came to 6 bases and at J to 7 bases, leaving 10 bases not matched to a gene. CDR3 DNA: TGTGCCAGTAGAGCCGGGACTAGCTTAGGAAATGAGCAGTTCTTC. Protein sequence: CASRAGTSLGNEQFF.

CDR3 sequence: CASSLSSGDYGYTF. The DNA of the CDR3 is TGTGCCAGCAGTTTATCCAGCGGCGACTATGGCTACACCTTC. The chain is built from TRBV27 and TRBJ1-2; the D is unclear. CDR3 length: 14 residues. The ends were cut back, 0 bases at V and 3 bases at J, with 8 bases in the middle. In germline, CDR1 is MNHEY, CDR2 SMNVEV (reference sequence).

This chain connects TRBV29-1 to TRBJ2-5; TRBD2 aligns across 7 bases. Germline V gene lookup returns CDR1 SQVTM and CDR2 ANQGSEA. The CDR3 spans 12 residues. V shed 8 bases, J shed 4 bases, and the junction held 7 bases outside the gene matches. CDR3 region: CSSREFPETQYF. In nucleotides, the CDR3 is TGCAGCTCGCGGGAGTTTCCAGAGACCCAGTACTTC.

The V and J genes are TRBV5-1 and TRBJ1-1; TRBD1 agrees at 9 bases. J gave up 4 bases and V 4 bases, and 8 bases lay outside the gene matches. The CDR3 runs to 15 residues. Germline V lookup: CDR1 SGHRS, CDR2 YFSETQ. The DNA of the CDR3 is TGCGCCAGCAGCGCTGATTCGACAGGGGGCACTGAAGCTTTCTTT. This translates into CASSADSTGGTEAFF.

The chain is built from TRBV5-1 and TRBJ2-4; 7 nucleotides align to TRBD2. The germline V gene has CDR1 SGHRS and CDR2 YFSETQ. CDR3 length: 14 amino acids. V lost 4 bases and J lost 3; bases outside the gene matches: 4. DNA for the CDR3: TGCGCCAGCAGCACCGGGACTAACAAAAACATTCAGTACTTC. Translating gives CASSTGTNKNIQYF. Based on the CDR3 plus reference TRBV5-1 and TRBJ2-4, the full variable domain is KAGVTQTPRYLIKTRGQQVTLSCSPISGHRSVSWYQQTPGQGLQFLFEYFSETQRNKGNFPGRFSGRQFSNSRSEMNVSTLELGDSALYLCASSTGTNKNIQYFGAGTRLSVL.

In DNA form, the CDR3 reads TGTGCCAGCTCCTATAGCGGAACAATGGATGAGCAGTTCTTC. Amino acids: CASSYSGTMDEQFF. This chain connects TRBV18 to TRBJ2-1; D perhaps matches TRBD2 (6 bases). The V gene lost 6 bases and the J gene lost 8 bases, with 17 bases spanning the gap. Germline assignment: CDR1 KGHSH and CDR2 LQKENI. The CDR3 has 14 residues. Filled out from reference TRBV18 and TRBJ2-1, the complete variable domain reads NAGVMQNPRHLVRRRGQEARLRCSPMKGHSHVYWYRQLPEEGLKFMVYLQKENIIDESGMPKERFSAEFPKEGPSILRIQQVVRGDSAAYFCASSYSGTMDEQFFGPGTRLTVL.

This clone was seen more than once but under ten times. V gene TRBV9 combines with J gene TRBJ1-1; the D is unclear. Per the germline V gene, CDR1 is SGDLS and CDR2 is YYNGEE. CDR3 length equals 14 residues. V was cut by 0 bases and J by 5 bases, with 11 bases left in between. CDR3 bases: TGTGCCAGCAGCGTAGAACTCACCAGGACTGAAGCTTTCTTT. Its protein product is CASSVELTRTEAFF.

V is TRBV15 and J is TRBJ2-7; 7 bases line up with TRBD1. After removal of 2 bases from V and 5 bases from J, the junction contained 3 bases not matched to a gene. Germline CDR1 is LNHNV and CDR2 is YYDKDF (reference sequence). CDR3 size: 13 residues. For the CDR3, the DNA is TGTGCCACCAGCAGACCTGACAGGGACGAGCAGTACTTC. Translating gives CATSRPDRDEQYF.

This rearrangement joins TRBV7-6 to TRBJ2-5; tentatively, D is TRBD1 (6 bases). This CDR3 has 16 amino acids. Germline V lookup: CDR1 SGHVS, CDR2 FNYEAQ. Trimming stripped 5 bases from V and 1 base from J, with 17 bases between. The CDR3 DNA reads as TGTGCCAGCAGCCCCCTGGGACATACTATCCAAGAGACCCAGTACTTC. This translates into CASSPLGHTIQETQYF.

The chain is built from TRBV9 and TRBJ2-2, with a weak D call TRBD2 (6 bases). In germline, CDR1 is SGDLS, CDR2 YYNGEE. V gave up 0 bases and J gave up 5 bases, with 11 bases separating them. This CDR3 region has 15 residues. CDR3 sequence reads: CASSVAGEGTGELFF. CDR3 sequence (DNA): TGTGCCAGCAGCGTAGCGGGAGAGGGGACCGGGGAGCTGTTTTTT.